One sample yielded the 14 T cell receptor beta chains listed below, sequenced in a study of shared T cell receptors in the human thymus. The protocol was immunoSEQ multiplex PCR, while the TCRdb copy is restricted to in-frame clones and leaves out a portion. The sample includes some 700,000 clones, around 89% of them seen just once. The data were also submitted as part of a second study, on human thymus T cells.

Specimen: thymocytes. Receptors were obtained from a boy younger than two with a congenital heart defect.

The chain carries TRBV5-1 and TRBJ2-5; D may be TRBD1 (5 bases). The DNA end is a closer match to TRBJ2-7, so the J assignment may be wrong. The CDR3 has 15 residues. Germline assignment: CDR1 SGHRS and CDR2 YFSETQ. CDR3 region: CASSLMAGFWYEQYF. The CDR3 bases are TGCGCCAGCAGCTTGATGGCAGGGTTTTGGTACGAGCAGTACTTC.

This clone came up once. The J gene is TRBJ2-5, the V gene TRBV19; no definite D call. The germline V and J ends were trimmed by 10 bases and 2 bases, with 20 bases remaining between them. Germline lookup yields CDR1 LNHDA and CDR2 SQIVND (reference sequence). The CDR3 extends over 15 amino acids. CDR3 sequence: CATSRLLRKQETQYF. CDR3 in DNA: TGTGCCACCTCCCGCCTCCTCAGGAAACAAGAGACCCAGTACTTC.

The chain employs TRBV28 and TRBJ2-1, with D hard to call. Trimming took 1 base from V and 0 from J, leaving 16 bases between them. The CDR3 spans 18 residues. In germline, CDR1 is MDHEN, CDR2 SYDVKM. DNA of the CDR3: TGTGCCAGCAGTTTATTCCGTACGTGTCTGAGCTCCTACAATGAGCAGTTCTTC. It is translated as CASSLFRTCLSSYNEQFF. Full variable domain (missing parts from reference TRBV28 and TRBJ2-1): DVKVTQSSRYLVKRTGEKVFLECVQDMDHENMFWYRQDPGLGLRLIYFSYDVKMKEKGDIPEGYSVSREKKERFSLILESASTNQTSMYLCASSLFRTCLSSYNEQFFGPGTRLTVL.

The rearrangement uses TRBV27 and TRBJ2-1, with 9 positions matching TRBD1. Germline assignment: CDR1 MNHEY and CDR2 SMNVEV (reference sequence). The J segment lost 1 base and the V segment lost 4 bases, leaving 5 bases of the junction unmatched. This CDR3 has 16 residues. CDR3 loop: CASSWTGEESYNEQFF. In DNA form, the CDR3 reads TGTGCCAGCAGTTGGACAGGGGAAGAATCCTACAATGAGCAGTTCTTC.

This clone showed up just once. The chain links TRBV14 to TRBJ2-1; no firm D call. The CDR3 is 16 residues long. Germline assignment: CDR1 SGHDN and CDR2 FVKESK. V shed 2 bases and J shed 8 bases, with 19 bases lying between them. In nucleotides, the CDR3 is TGTGCCAGCAGCCAAAGCCCCTTTGTTGATCGGGATGAGCAGTTCTTC. Translated, it gives CASSQSPFVDRDEQFF.

This chain links TRBV19 with TRBJ2-7; 7 bases agree with TRBD1. Losses at the gene ends were 3 bases for V and 5 bases for J; bases not matched to a gene: 7. CDR1 is LNHDA, CDR2 SQIVND, per germline (reference sequence). CDR3 length: 14 residues. This chain's CDR3 is CASSIEGAENEQYF. The DNA for the CDR3 is TGTGCCAGTAGTATTGAGGGGGCGGAGAACGAGCAGTACTTC. Variable domain in full (rest from reference TRBV19 and TRBJ2-7): DGGITQSPKYLFRKEGQNVTLSCEQNLNHDAMYWYRQDPGQGLRLIYYSQIVNDFQKGDIAEGYSVSREKKESFPLTVTSAQKNPTAFYLCASSIEGAENEQYFGPGTRLTVT.

This chain connects TRBV7-7 to TRBJ2-1, with 11 bases matching TRBD2. Trimming cost V 5 bases and J 8 bases; bases outside gene matches: 20. The CDR3 runs to 19 residues. CDR1 is SSHAT, CDR2 FNYEAQ, per germline (reference sequence). The chain's CDR3 is CASSPGQIFSGRAVDEQFF. CDR3 bases: TGTGCCAGCAGCCCCGGACAGATTTTTAGCGGGAGGGCCGTGGATGAGCAGTTCTTC.

The chain has TRBV29-1 and TRBJ2-6, with D hard to call. CDR3 length: 14 amino acids. Germline assignment: CDR1 SQVTM and CDR2 ANQGSEA. V was clipped by 3 bases and J by 0 bases, with 6 bases between them. CDR3 loop: CSVELSSGANVLTF. The CDR3 DNA is TGCAGCGTTGAGTTGAGCTCTGGGGCCAACGTCCTGACTTTC.

The J gene is TRBJ2-5, the V gene TRBV5-1, with a possible D match to TRBD1 (6 bases). Germline V gene sequence: CDR1 SGHRS, CDR2 YFSETQ. The CDR3 is 14 residues long. The germline V and J ends were trimmed by 0 bases and 13 bases, with 19 bases remaining between them. CDR3 DNA: TGCGCCAGCAGCTTGGATTCGGGACAAGGCGTGGTGTACTTC. Protein: CASSLDSGQGVVYF.

The chain recombines TRBV4-3 with TRBJ2-2, with a weak D call TRBD1 (6 bases). The V end was cut by 4 bases, the J end by 7 bases, with 22 bases between. Germline V lookup: CDR1 LGHNA, CDR2 YSLEER. The CDR3 extends over 17 amino acids. The CDR3 region is CASSPRGGSPKDGELFF. In DNA, the CDR3 is TGCGCCAGCAGCCCTCGAGGGGGTTCCCCAAAAGACGGGGAGCTGTTTTTT.

This clone was found once. The chain links TRBV28 to TRBJ2-7; TRBD2 matches at 10 bases. From germline, CDR1 is MDHEN and CDR2 SYDVKM. The CDR3 totals 18 residues. V was pared by 6 bases and J by 0 bases, with 14 bases of the junction left unmatched. The CDR3: CASRQGEGLAENSYEQYF. CDR3 sequence (DNA): TGTGCCAGCAGGCAGGGGGAAGGACTAGCGGAAAACTCCTACGAGCAGTACTTC.

Turning to this clone: Other DNA variants within this sample encode the same CDR3. The gene calls are TRBV4-1 and TRBJ2-4; maybe TRBD2 (6 bases). Germline CDR1 is MGHRA and CDR2 is YSYEKL. This CDR3 has 15 residues. Trimming took 3 bases from V and 0 from J, leaving 9 bases between them. CDR3 region: CASSQAGLAKNIQYF. As DNA, the CDR3 is TGCGCCAGCAGCCAGGCGGGACTAGCCAAAAACATTCAGTACTTC.

The chain links TRBV4-3 to TRBJ2-3; 9 bases map to TRBD2. The V gene's germline CDR1 is LGHNA and CDR2 YSLEER. Germline trimming cut 3 bases from V and 3 bases from J; bases unmatched to any gene: 10. The CDR3 has 17 amino acids. The DNA of the CDR3 is TGCGCCAGCAGCCACGACTCGGCGGGAGGGCTGACAGATACGCAGTATTTT. This sequence encodes CASSHDSAGGLTDTQYF.

The chain combines TRBV28 with TRBJ2-1; 9 nucleotides agree with TRBD2. V was clipped by 2 bases and J by 6 bases; unmatched bases: 5. Germline V gives CDR1 MDHEN, CDR2 SYDVKM. The CDR3 sequence is 15 residues long. The CDR3, as DNA: TGTGCCAGCAGTTTAAAGCTAGCGGGGCTCAATGAGCAGTTCTTC. Its protein is CASSLKLAGLNEQFF.